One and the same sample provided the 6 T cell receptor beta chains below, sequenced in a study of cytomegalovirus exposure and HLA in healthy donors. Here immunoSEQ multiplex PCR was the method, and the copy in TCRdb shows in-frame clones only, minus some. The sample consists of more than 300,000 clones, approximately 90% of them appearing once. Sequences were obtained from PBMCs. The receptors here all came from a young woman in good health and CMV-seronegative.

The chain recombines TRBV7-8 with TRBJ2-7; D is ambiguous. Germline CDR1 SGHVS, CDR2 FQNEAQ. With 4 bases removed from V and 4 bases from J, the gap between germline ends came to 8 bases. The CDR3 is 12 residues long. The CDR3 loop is CASSSARYEQYF. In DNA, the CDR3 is TGTGCCAGCAGCTCCGCCCGGTACGAGCAGTACTTC. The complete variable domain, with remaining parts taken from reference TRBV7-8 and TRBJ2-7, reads GAGVSQSPRYKVAKRGQDVALRCDPISGHVSLFWYQQALGQGPEFLTYFQNEAQLDKSGLPSDRFFAERPEGSVSTLKIQRTQQEDSAVYLCASSSARYEQYFGPGTRLTVT.

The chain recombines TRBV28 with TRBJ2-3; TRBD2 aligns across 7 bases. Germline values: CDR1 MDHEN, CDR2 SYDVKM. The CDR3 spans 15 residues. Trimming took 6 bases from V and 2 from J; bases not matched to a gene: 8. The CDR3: CASSPYAGATDTQYF. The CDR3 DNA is TGTGCCAGCAGCCCCTATGCGGGAGCCACAGATACGCAGTATTTT.

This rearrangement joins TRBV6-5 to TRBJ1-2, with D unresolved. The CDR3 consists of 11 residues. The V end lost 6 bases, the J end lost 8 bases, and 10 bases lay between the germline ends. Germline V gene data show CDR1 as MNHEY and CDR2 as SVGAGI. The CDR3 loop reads CASSSSGGYTF. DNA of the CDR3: TGTGCCAGCAGCTCCTCCGGGGGCTACACCTTC.

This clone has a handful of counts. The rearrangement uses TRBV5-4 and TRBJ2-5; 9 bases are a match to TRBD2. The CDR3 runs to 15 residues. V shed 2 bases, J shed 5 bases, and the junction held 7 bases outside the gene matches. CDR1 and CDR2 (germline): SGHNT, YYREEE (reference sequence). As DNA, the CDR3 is TGTGCCAGCAGCTTAGGTGTAGCGGGAGATGAGACCCAGTACTTC. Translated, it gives CASSLGVAGDETQYF.

CDR3 bases: TGTGCCAGCAGTGACTACAGGGACCTCTCCTACGAGCAGTACTTC. The encoded protein is CASSDYRDLSYEQYF. The rearrangement joins TRBV25-1 to TRBJ2-7, with D perhaps TRBD1 (6 bases). Trimming removed 3 bases from V and 0 bases from J, with 12 bases in between. The CDR3 sequence is 15 residues long. CDR1 is MGHDK and CDR2 is SYGVNS in the germline V gene.

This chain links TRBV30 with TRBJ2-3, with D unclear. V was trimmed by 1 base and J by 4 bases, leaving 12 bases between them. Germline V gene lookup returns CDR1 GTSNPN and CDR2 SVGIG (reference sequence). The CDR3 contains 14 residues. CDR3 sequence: CAWSAAVKADTQYF. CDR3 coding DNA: TGTGCCTGGAGTGCGGCGGTCAAAGCAGATACGCAGTATTTT. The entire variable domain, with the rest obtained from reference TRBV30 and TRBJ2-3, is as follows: SQTIHQWPATLVQPVGSPLSLECTVEGTSNPNLYWYRQAAGRGLQLLFYSVGIGQISSEVPQNLSASRPQDRQFILSSKKLLLSDSGFYLCAWSAAVKADTQYFGPGTRLTVL.